These 18 T cell receptor beta chains originate from one sample sequenced in a study of cytomegalovirus exposure and HLA in healthy donors (TCRdb year 2017). The library relied on the immunoSEQ multiplex PCR assay. TCRdb carries this immuneACCESS record with in-frame sequences only. Its versions omit some clonotypes, under half of them owing to an unresolved V gene in the studies checked, with the rest unexplained. The sample profile shows 200,000 or so clones; 84% of them were found once. Together, the top ten hold roughly 13% of the sample. Sequences were obtained from PBMCs. Every receptor here comes from a young woman in good health and CMV-seropositive.

The sample holds one count of this clone. This rearrangement joins TRBV29-1 to TRBJ2-5, with D possibly being TRBD2 (6 bases). The length of the CDR3 is 12 residues. V was clipped by 6 bases and J by 7 bases, with 15 bases between them. From germline, CDR1 is SQVTM and CDR2 ANQGSEA. CDR3 bases: TGCAGCGTCCGGGCGGGGTCTCCGACCCAGTACTTC. This gives the protein CSVRAGSPTQYF.

The chain joins TRBV27 to TRBJ1-5; a possible D gene is TRBD1 (6 bases). Germline V lookup: CDR1 MNHEY, CDR2 SMNVEV (reference sequence). This CDR3 has 17 amino acids. V gave up 2 bases and J gave up 0 bases, with 14 bases separating them. The CDR3 protein is CASSLTGTRNSNQPQHF. The CDR3 DNA is TGTGCCAGCAGTTTAACCGGGACAAGGAATAGCAATCAGCCCCAGCATTTT.

This clone was seen a few times. The J gene is TRBJ1-2, the V gene TRBV5-6; possibly TRBD1 for D (5 bases). The CDR3 has 15 residues. Deletions cut 4 bases from V and 0 bases from J, with 13 bases between. Germline V gene lookup returns CDR1 SGHDT and CDR2 YYEEEE. CDR3 DNA: TGTGCCAGCAGCGTACCGGACAATACTAACTATGGCTACACCTTC. Protein product: CASSVPDNTNYGYTF.

The gene calls are TRBV29-1 and TRBJ2-1; 11 nucleotides line up with TRBD2. Germline-derived CDR1 and CDR2 are SQVTM and ANQGSEA. This CDR3 spans 14 amino acids. With 7 bases clipped from V and 7 bases from J, the junction kept 9 bases outside the gene matches. This chain's CDR3 is CSGMLAGGRNEQFF. Here the CDR3 DNA reads TGCAGCGGTATGCTAGCGGGAGGCCGAAATGAGCAGTTCTTC.

V usage is TRBV15 and J usage is TRBJ1-5, with a possible D match to TRBD1 (6 bases). In germline, CDR1 is LNHNV, CDR2 YYDKDF (reference sequence). Trimming stripped 3 bases from V and 5 bases from J, with 14 bases between. This CDR3 region has 15 residues. The CDR3 region is CATSRKRQEDQPQHF. CDR3 DNA sequence: TGTGCCACCAGCAGGAAGCGACAGGAAGATCAGCCCCAGCATTTT.

This rearrangement joins TRBV11-3 to TRBJ2-7, with 8 bases matching TRBD1. The CDR3 is made up of 15 amino acids. Germline V gene sequence: CDR1 SGHNT, CDR2 YENEEA. V dropped 5 bases and J dropped 5; count of bases not matched to a gene: 11. The CDR3 DNA follows: TGTGCCAGCAGCACTCGAAGGACAGGGTCGGACGAGCAGTACTTC. Translation: CASSTRRTGSDEQYF.

This chain uses TRBV7-9 with TRBJ2-7, with a possible D match to TRBD2 (5 bases). The ends were cut back, 5 bases at V and 3 bases at J, with 11 bases in the middle. CDR1 is SEHNR, CDR2 FQNEAQ, per germline (reference sequence). This CDR3 is built from 13 residues. DNA of the CDR3: TGTGCCAGCAGCCATGGTGCGGGCTACGAGCAGTACTTC. Its protein product is CASSHGAGYEQYF.

The CDR3 coding sequence is TGTGCCAGCTCACCCGGGACACCGAACAATGAGCAGTTCTTC. It translates to CASSPGTPNNEQFF. V gene TRBV18 combines with J gene TRBJ2-1, with D perhaps matching TRBD1 (6 bases). V shed 3 bases and J shed 5 bases, with 11 bases lying between them. The germline gives CDR1 KGHSH, CDR2 LQKENI. The CDR3 is 14 residues long.

The chain uses TRBV6-5 and TRBJ2-2; D possibly corresponds to TRBD2 (6 bases). Per the germline V gene, CDR1 is MNHEY and CDR2 is SVGAGI. V dropped 2 bases and J dropped 5 bases, with 12 bases sitting between them. This CDR3 has 15 amino acids. CDR3 DNA sequence: TGTGCCAGCAGTTACCAGGGACTTCTTACCGGGGAGCTGTTTTTT. Translated: CASSYQGLLTGELFF.

The chain links TRBV27 to TRBJ2-3, with 9 bases aligning to TRBD1. CDR3 size: 15 residues. The germline gives CDR1 MNHEY, CDR2 SMNVEV (reference sequence). V was clipped by 0 bases and J by 3 bases; unmatched bases: 1. CDR3 in DNA: TGTGCCAGCAGTTTATCCGGGACAGGGACAGATACGCAGTATTTT. Encoded protein: CASSLSGTGTDTQYF.

CDR3 sequence: CASSVTEGVGQPQHF. The CDR3 coding sequence is TGTGCCAGCAGTGTGACTGAGGGGGTCGGTCAGCCCCAGCATTTT. The chain couples TRBV2 to TRBJ1-5; a weak D match, TRBD1 (6 bases). Germline V gene sequence: CDR1 SNHLY, CDR2 FYNNEI. The V end lost 4 bases, the J end lost 6 bases, and 16 bases lay between the germline ends. The CDR3 has 15 residues.

This clone was found once. V usage is TRBV6-1 and J usage is TRBJ2-3, with 9 nucleotides matching TRBD1. Germline CDR1 is MNHNS and CDR2 is SASEGT. V lost 4 bases and J lost 1; bases outside the gene matches: 6. The length of the CDR3 is 16 residues. In DNA form, the CDR3 reads TGTGCCAGCAGTGGAAACAGGGGGCTGCGCACAGATACGCAGTATTTT. It is translated as CASSGNRGLRTDTQYF.

The rearrangement uses TRBV10-2 and TRBJ1-1; perhaps TRBD1 as D (6 bases). This CDR3 region has 15 residues. Germline CDR1 reads WSHSY; CDR2 reads SAAADI. The germline V and J ends were trimmed by 8 bases and 0 bases, with 16 bases remaining between them. CDR3: CASGPTGIMNTEAFF. In DNA, the CDR3 is TGCGCCAGCGGACCTACAGGGATCATGAACACTGAAGCTTTCTTT.

V gene TRBV7-9 combines with J gene TRBJ1-2, with TRBD1 identical over 9 bases. Germline loops: CDR1 SEHNR, CDR2 FQNEAQ (reference sequence). The CDR3 is 15 amino acids. V lost 4 bases, J lost 4 bases, and 7 bases stayed unmatched. The CDR3 DNA reads TGTGCCAGCAGCTCCCCGGGACAGGGTTCCTATGGCTACACCTTC. Amino acids: CASSSPGQGSYGYTF.

The chain uses TRBV5-5 and TRBJ2-1; D perhaps matches TRBD1 (5 bases). The CDR3 has 14 amino acids. The V gene's germline CDR1 is SGHKS and CDR2 YYEKEE (reference sequence). Trimming took off 3 bases at V and 5 bases at J, with 12 bases between the two ends. The CDR3 nucleotides read TGTGCCAGCAGCTATCAGGGTAGTGACAATGAGCAGTTCTTC. It is translated as CASSYQGSDNEQFF.

This CDR3 reads CASSASIAYEQYF. CDR3 bases: TGTGCCAGCAGTGCCTCAATAGCCTACGAGCAGTACTTC. V gene TRBV27 combines with J gene TRBJ2-7; D is unresolved. V dropped 5 bases and J dropped 2 bases, with 10 bases sitting between them. Per germline, CDR1 MNHEY and CDR2 SMNVEV (reference sequence). The CDR3 is made up of 13 amino acids.

The rearrangement uses TRBV30 and TRBJ2-3; TRBD2 matches 7 bases. The ends lost 0 bases at V and 3 bases at J; junction bases unmatched: 6. This CDR3 is 15 amino acids long. From germline, CDR1 is GTSNPN and CDR2 SVGIG (reference sequence). CDR3 region: CAWSVLGRSTDTQYF. In DNA form, the CDR3 reads TGTGCCTGGAGTGTACTCGGGAGGTCGACAGATACGCAGTATTTT.

This chain connects TRBV18 to TRBJ2-7; 7 nucleotides agree with TRBD2. Per the germline V gene, CDR1 is KGHSH and CDR2 is LQKENI. The V segment lost 5 bases and the J segment 1 base; nucleotides outside the gene matches: 2. The CDR3 consists of 13 residues. The CDR3 bases are TGTGCCAGCTCAGCTAGCGGATCCTACGAGCAGTACTTC. It encodes CASSASGSYEQYF.